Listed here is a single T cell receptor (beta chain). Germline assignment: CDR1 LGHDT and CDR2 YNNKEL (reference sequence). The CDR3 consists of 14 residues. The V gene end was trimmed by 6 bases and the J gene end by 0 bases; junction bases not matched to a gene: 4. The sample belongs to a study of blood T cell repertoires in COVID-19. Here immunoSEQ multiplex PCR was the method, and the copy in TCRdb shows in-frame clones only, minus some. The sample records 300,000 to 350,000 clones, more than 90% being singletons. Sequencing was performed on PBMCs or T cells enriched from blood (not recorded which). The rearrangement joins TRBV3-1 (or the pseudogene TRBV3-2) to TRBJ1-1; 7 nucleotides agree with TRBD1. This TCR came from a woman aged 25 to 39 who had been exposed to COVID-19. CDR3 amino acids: CASSRGQLNTEAFF. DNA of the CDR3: TGTGCCAGCAGTAGGGGACAGTTGAACACTGAAGCTTTCTTT.